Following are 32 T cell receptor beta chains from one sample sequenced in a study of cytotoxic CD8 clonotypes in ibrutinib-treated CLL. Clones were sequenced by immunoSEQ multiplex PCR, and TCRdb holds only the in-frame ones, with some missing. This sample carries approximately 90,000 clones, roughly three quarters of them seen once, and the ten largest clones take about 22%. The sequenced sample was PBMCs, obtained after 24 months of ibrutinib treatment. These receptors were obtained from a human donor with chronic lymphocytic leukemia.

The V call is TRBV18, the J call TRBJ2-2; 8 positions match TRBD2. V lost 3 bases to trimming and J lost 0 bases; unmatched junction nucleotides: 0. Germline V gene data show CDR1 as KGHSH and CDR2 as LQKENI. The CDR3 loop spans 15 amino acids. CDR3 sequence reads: CASSPGLANTGELFF. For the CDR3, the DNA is TGTGCCAGCTCACCGGGACTAGCGAACACCGGGGAGCTGTTTTTT.

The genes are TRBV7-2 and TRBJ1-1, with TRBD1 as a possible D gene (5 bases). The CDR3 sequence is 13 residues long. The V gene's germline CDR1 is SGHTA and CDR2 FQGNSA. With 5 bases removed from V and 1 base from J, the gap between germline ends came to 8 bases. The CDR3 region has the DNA TGTGCCAGCAGCGTCCAGGGGAACACTGAAGCTTTCTTT. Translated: CASSVQGNTEAFF.

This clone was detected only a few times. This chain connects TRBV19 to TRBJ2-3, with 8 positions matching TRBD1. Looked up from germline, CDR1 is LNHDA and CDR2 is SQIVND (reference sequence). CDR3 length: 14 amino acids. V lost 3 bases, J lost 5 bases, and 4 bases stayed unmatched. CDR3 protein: CASSIGQGRDTQYF. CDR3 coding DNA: TGTGCCAGTAGTATCGGACAGGGCCGAGATACGCAGTATTTT.

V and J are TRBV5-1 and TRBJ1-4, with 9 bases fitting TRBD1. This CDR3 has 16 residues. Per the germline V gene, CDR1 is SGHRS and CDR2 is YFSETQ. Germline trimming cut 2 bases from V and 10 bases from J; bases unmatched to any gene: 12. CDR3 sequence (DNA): TGCGCCAGCAGCTTAGACTACAGGGGGCCAGGTGGAAAACTGTTTTTT. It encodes CASSLDYRGPGGKLFF.

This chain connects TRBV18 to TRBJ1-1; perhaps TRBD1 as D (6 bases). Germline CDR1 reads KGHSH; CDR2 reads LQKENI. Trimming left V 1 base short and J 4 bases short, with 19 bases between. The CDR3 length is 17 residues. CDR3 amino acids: CASSPRDRGRGVTEAFF. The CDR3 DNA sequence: TGTGCCAGCTCACCACGCGACCGGGGCAGGGGTGTCACTGAAGCTTTCTTT.

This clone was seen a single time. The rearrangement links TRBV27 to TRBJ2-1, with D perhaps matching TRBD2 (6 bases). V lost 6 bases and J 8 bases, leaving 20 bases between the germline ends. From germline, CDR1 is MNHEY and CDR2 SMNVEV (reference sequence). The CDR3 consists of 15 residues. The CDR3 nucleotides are TGTGCCAGCAGGCTACTGGCGGGGAGGAGCGATGAGCAGTTCTTC. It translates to CASRLLAGRSDEQFF.

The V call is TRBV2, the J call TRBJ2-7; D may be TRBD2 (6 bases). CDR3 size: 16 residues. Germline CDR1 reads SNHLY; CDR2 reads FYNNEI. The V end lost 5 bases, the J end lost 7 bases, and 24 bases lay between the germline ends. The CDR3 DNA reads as TGTGCCAGCAGTCCCGCGGAGGTTGGAGGGAGGAGAGAGCAGTACTTC. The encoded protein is CASSPAEVGGRREQYF.

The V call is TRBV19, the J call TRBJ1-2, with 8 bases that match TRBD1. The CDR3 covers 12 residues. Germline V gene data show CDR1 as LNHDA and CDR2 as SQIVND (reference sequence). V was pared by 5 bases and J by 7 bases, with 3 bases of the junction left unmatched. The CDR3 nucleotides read TGTGCCAGTAGTCGCAGGGGGCTTGGCTACACCTTC. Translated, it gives CASSRRGLGYTF.

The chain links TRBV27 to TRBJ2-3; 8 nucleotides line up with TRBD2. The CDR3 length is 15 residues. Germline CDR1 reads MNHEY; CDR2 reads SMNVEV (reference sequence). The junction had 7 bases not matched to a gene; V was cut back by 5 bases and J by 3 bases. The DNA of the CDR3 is TGTGCCAGCAGTAGACTAGCGAGAGGAACAGATACGCAGTATTTT. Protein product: CASSRLARGTDTQYF.

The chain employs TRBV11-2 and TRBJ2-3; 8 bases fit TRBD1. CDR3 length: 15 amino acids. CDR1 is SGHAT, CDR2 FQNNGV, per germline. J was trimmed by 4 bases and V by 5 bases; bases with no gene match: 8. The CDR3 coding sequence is TGTGCCAGCAGCCGAGGACAGGGTGGTTCAGATACGCAGTATTTT. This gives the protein CASSRGQGGSDTQYF.

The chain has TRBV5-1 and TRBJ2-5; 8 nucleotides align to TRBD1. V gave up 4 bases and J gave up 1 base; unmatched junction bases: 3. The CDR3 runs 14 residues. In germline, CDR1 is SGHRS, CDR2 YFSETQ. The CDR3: CASSIGTGQETQYF. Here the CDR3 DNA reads TGCGCCAGCAGCATAGGGACAGGCCAAGAGACCCAGTACTTC.

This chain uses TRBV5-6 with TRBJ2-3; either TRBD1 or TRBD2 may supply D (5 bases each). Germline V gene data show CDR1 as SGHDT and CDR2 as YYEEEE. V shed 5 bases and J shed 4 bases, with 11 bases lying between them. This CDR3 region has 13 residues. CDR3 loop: CASSYRGADTQYF. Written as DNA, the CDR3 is TGTGCCAGCAGTTATAGAGGGGCAGATACGCAGTATTTT.

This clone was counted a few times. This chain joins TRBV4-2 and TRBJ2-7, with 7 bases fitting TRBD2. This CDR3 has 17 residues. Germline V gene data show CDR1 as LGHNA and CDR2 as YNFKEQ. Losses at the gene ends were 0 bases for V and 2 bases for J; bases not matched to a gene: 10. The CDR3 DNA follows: TGTGCCAGCAGCCAAGATTTTCGCGGGACTAAAACCTACGAGCAGTACTTC. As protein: CASSQDFRGTKTYEQYF.

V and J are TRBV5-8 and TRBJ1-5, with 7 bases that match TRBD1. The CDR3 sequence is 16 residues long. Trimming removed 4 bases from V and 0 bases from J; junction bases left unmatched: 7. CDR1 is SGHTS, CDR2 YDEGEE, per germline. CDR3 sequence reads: CASSGGTANSNQPQHF. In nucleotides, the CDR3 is TGTGCCAGCAGCGGGGGGACAGCCAATAGCAATCAGCCCCAGCATTTT. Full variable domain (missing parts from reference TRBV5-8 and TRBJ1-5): EAGVTQSPTHLIKTRGQQATLRCSPISGHTSVYWYQQALGLGLQFLLWYDEGEERNRGNFPPRFSGRQFPNYSSELNVNALELEDSALYLCASSGGTANSNQPQHFGDGTRLSIL.

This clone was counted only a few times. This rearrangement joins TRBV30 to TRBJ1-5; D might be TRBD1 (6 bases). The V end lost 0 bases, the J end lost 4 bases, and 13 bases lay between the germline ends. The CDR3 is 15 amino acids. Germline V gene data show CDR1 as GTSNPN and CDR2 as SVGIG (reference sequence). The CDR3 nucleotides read TGTGCCTGGAGTGTTCGGGGGCTAAGGAATCAGCCCCAGCATTTT. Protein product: CAWSVRGLRNQPQHF.

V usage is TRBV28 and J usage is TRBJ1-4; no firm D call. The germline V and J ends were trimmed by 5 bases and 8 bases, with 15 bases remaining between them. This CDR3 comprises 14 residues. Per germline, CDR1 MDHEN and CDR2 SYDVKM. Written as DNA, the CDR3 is TGTGCCAGCAGTCCTCCAGGCGCGGGGGAAAAACTGTTTTTT. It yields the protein CASSPPGAGEKLFF.

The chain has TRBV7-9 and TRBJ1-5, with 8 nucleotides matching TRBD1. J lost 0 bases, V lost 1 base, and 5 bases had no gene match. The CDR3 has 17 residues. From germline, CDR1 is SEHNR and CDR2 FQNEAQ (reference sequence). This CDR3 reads CASSLGGTGGSNQPQHF. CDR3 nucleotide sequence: TGTGCCAGCAGCTTAGGCGGGACAGGTGGTAGCAATCAGCCCCAGCATTTT.

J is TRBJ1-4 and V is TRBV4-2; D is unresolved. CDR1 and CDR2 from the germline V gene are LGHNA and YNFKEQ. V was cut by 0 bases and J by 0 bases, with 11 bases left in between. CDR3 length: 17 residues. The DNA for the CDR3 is TGTGCCAGCAGCCAAGATTTGTCGGGTGCAACTAATGAAAAACTGTTTTTT. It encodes CASSQDLSGATNEKLFF.

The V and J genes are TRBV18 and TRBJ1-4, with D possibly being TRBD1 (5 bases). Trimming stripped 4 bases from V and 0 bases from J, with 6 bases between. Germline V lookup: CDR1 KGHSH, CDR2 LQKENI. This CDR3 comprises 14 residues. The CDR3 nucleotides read TGTGCCAGCTCACGAGGGGCAACTAATGAAAAACTGTTTTTT. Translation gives CASSRGATNEKLFF.

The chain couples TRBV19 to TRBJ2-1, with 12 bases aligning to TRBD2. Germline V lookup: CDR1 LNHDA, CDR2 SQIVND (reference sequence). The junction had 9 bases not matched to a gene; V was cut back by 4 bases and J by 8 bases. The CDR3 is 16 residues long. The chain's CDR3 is CASSTQLAGGRYEQFF. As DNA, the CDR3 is TGTGCCAGTAGTACCCAGCTAGCGGGAGGGCGGTATGAGCAGTTCTTC.

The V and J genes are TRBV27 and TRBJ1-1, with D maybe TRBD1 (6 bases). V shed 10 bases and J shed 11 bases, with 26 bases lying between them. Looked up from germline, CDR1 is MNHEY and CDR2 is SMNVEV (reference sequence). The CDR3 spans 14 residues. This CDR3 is CATSGGGPFPTAFF. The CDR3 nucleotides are TGTGCCACTAGTGGTGGGGGCCCCTTTCCGACGGCTTTCTTT.

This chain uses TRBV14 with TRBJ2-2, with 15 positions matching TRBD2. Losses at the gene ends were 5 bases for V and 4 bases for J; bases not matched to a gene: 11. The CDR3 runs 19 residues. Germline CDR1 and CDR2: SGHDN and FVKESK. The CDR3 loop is CASSTTRTSGRASTGELFF. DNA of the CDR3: TGTGCCAGCAGCACCACTCGGACTAGCGGGAGGGCCTCCACCGGGGAGCTGTTTTTT.

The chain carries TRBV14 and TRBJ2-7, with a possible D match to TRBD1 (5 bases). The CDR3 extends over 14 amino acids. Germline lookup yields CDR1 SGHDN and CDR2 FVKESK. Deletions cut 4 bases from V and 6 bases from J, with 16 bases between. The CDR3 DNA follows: TGTGCCAGCAGCCTTGTGGGGCCAGAAGGCGAGCAGTACTTC. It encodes CASSLVGPEGEQYF.

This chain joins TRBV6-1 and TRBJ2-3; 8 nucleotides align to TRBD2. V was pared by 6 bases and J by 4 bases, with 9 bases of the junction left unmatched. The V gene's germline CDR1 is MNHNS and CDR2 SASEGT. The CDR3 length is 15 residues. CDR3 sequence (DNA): TGTGCCAGCAGCCGAGGACCCGGGGGGGCAGATACGCAGTATTTT. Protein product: CASSRGPGGADTQYF.

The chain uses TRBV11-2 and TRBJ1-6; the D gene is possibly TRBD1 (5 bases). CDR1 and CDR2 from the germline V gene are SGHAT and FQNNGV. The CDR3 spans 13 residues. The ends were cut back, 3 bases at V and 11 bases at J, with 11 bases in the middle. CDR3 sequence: CASSFGGDPPLHF. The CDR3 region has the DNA TGTGCCAGCAGCTTCGGAGGGGACCCACCCCTCCACTTT.

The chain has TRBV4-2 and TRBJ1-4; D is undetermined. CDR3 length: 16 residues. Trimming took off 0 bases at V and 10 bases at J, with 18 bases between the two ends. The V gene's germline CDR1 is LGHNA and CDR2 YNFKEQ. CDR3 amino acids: CASSQDSWNLEGKLFF. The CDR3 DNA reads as TGTGCCAGCAGCCAAGATTCCTGGAACTTGGAGGGAAAACTGTTTTTT.

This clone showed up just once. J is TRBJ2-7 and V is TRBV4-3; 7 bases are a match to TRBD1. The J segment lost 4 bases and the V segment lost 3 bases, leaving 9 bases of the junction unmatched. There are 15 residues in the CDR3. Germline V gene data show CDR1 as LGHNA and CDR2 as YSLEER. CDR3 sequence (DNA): TGCGCCAGCAGCCAGATGACAGGGCCGGGTTACGAGCAGTACTTC. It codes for CASSQMTGPGYEQYF.

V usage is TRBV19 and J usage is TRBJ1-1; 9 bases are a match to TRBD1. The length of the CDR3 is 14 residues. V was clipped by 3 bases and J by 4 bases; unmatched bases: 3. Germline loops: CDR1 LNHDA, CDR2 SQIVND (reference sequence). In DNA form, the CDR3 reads TGTGCCAGTAGTATCGACAGGGGGACCACTGAAGCTTTCTTT. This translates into CASSIDRGTTEAFF.

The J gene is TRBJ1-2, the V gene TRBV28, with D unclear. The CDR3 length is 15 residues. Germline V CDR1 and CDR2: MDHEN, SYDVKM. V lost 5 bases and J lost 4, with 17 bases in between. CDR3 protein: CASSAEGSGVYGYTF. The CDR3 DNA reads TGTGCCAGCAGTGCTGAGGGTTCCGGGGTCTATGGCTACACCTTC.

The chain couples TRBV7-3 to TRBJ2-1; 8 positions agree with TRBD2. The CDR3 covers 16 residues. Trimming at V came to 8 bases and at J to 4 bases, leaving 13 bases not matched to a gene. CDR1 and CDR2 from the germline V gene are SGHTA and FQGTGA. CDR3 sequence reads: CASCADWRGEYNEQFF. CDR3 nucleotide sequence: TGTGCCAGCTGCGCCGACTGGCGGGGGGAGTACAATGAGCAGTTCTTC.

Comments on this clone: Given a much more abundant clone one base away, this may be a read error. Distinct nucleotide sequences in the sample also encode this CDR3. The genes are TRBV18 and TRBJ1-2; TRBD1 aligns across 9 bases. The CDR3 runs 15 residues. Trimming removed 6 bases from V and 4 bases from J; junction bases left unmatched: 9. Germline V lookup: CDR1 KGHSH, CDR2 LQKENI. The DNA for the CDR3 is TGTGCCAGCTCTCCCCGGACAGGGGACTTCTATGGCTACACCTTC. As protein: CASSPRTGDFYGYTF.

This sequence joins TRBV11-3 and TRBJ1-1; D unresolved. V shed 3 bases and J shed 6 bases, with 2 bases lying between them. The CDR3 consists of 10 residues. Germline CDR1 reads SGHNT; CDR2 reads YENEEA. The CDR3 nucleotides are TGTGCCAGCAGCTTTTCTGAAGCTTTCTTT. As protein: CASSFSEAFF.